These 20 T cell receptor beta chains share one sample of origin, sequenced in a study of blood T cells in healthy people across ages. PCR was performed a second time for about 7 to 12 cycles using a sample-barcoded 5' primer and a J-beta primer mix. TCRdb redid the calling of the 5' RACE reads with MiXCR, one entry per CDR3 protein. The profile shows under 700,000 distinct CDR3 sequences, 24% of them singletons. These data were also reused for a study on T cells of mothers and their children.

Sequences were obtained from blood. The receptors originated from a boy younger than 18 in good health.

About this clonotype itself: Possible read error: a much larger clone is one base away. This rearrangement joins TRBV20-1 to TRBJ2-5, with 7 positions matching TRBD1. CDR3 length: 14 residues. Germline CDR1 is DFQATT and CDR2 is SNEGSKA (reference sequence). Trimming at V came to 8 bases and at J to 3 bases, leaving 12 bases not matched to a gene. CDR3 DNA: TGCAGTACTGCTAGGACAGGAATTAAAGAGACCCAGTACTTC. The encoded protein is CSTARTGIKETQYF.

This clonotype was recorded a few times. The genes are TRBV3-1 and TRBJ2-5; 9 bases map to TRBD2. The ends lost 0 bases at V and 2 bases at J; junction bases unmatched: 7. Germline V CDR1 and CDR2: LGHDT, YNNKEL (reference sequence). The CDR3 covers 17 residues. DNA for the CDR3: TGTGCCAGCAGCCAAGACCTAGCGGGGACTAAACAAGAGACCCAGTACTTC. This encodes CASSQDLAGTKQETQYF.

This clonotype was picked up one time. This chain uses TRBV28 with TRBJ1-2; 11 positions match TRBD1. J was trimmed by 4 bases and V by 5 bases; bases with no gene match: 9. Per germline, CDR1 MDHEN and CDR2 SYDVKM. This CDR3 spans 16 amino acids. CDR3 residues: CASSPGQGAKSYGYTF. The CDR3 DNA sequence: TGTGCCAGCAGTCCTGGACAGGGGGCGAAGAGCTATGGCTACACCTTC.

This clonotype has a handful of counts. Here the CDR3 DNA reads TGTGCCAGCAGTTTAGCATCCGGGAGCGGCTACGAGCAGTACTTC. As protein: CASSLASGSGYEQYF. The genes are TRBV28 and TRBJ2-7; weak D call: TRBD2 (6 bases). Germline V gives CDR1 MDHEN, CDR2 SYDVKM. This CDR3 is built from 15 residues. V was cut by 2 bases and J by 3 bases, with 14 bases left in between.

CDR3 DNA: TGTGCCAGCAGCCAAGATTCGTCGACTGGGACCCAGTACTTC. Translated, it gives CASSQDSSTGTQYF. The gene calls are TRBV3-1 and TRBJ2-7; D is undetermined. The DNA end lines up better with TRBJ2-5; the J call may be wrong. CDR3 length equals 14 residues. Germline V gene sequence: CDR1 LGHDT, CDR2 YNNKEL (reference sequence).

The table lists this clonotype with many counts. This chain links TRBV6-4 with TRBJ2-3; D not resolved. The germline V gene has CDR1 MRHNA and CDR2 SNTAGT. The CDR3 length is 13 residues. The V end lost 10 bases, the J end lost 5 bases, and 16 bases lay between the germline ends. This chain's CDR3 is CATSFTQRDTQYF. CDR3 sequence (DNA): TGTGCCACCAGCTTTACCCAAAGAGATACGCAGTATTTT.

The V and J genes are TRBV7-2 and TRBJ2-5, with 12 bases fitting TRBD2. The germline CDR1 and CDR2 sequences are SGHTA and FQGNSA. The CDR3 extends over 16 amino acids. V trimming: 1 base; J trimming: 6 bases; junction bases outside the gene matches: 6. This chain's CDR3 is CASSLGASGGAQTQYF. CDR3 coding DNA: TGTGCCAGCAGCTTAGGAGCTAGCGGGGGGGCACAGACCCAGTACTTC.

Worth noting for this clonotype: The CDR3 does not close with the conserved phenylalanine or tryptophan, likely indicating a read error. The chain is built from TRBV28 and TRBJ1-2; D gene uncertain. The CDR3 runs 13 residues. The V gene's germline CDR1 is MDHEN and CDR2 SYDVKM. CDR3 DNA: TGTGCCGGCAGTTTACCAGCTACGGGCGGCTACACCCTC. Translated: CAGSLPATGGYTL.

The V call is TRBV18, the J call TRBJ1-4; maybe TRBD1 (6 bases). The CDR3 is 14 residues long. V shed 3 bases and J shed 5 bases, with 10 bases lying between them. From germline, CDR1 is KGHSH and CDR2 LQKENI. DNA for the CDR3: TGTGCCAGCTCACCCGGCAGGGGAAATGAAAAACTGTTTTTT. As protein: CASSPGRGNEKLFF.

The chain has TRBV6-2 or TRBV6-3 and TRBJ2-7; either TRBD1 or TRBD2 may fit D (5 bases each). V lost 2 bases and J 4 bases, leaving 27 bases between the germline ends. Per germline, CDR1 MNHEY and CDR2 SVGEGT. This CDR3 spans 19 amino acids. The chain's CDR3 is CASSYTTLDHGSGLYEQYF. CDR3 DNA: TGTGCCAGCAGTTACACCACATTGGACCATGGTTCGGGGCTTTACGAGCAGTACTTC.

This clonotype has more than one count but fewer than ten. The chain carries TRBV20-1 and TRBJ2-7, with TRBD2 matching over 7 bases. With V trimmed by 6 bases and J by 2 bases, 4 bases remained unmatched. Germline CDR1 is DFQATT and CDR2 is SNEGSKA (reference sequence). The CDR3 extends over 12 amino acids. CDR3 sequence reads: CSARDYPYEQYF. The DNA of the CDR3 is TGCAGTGCGCGGGACTACCCCTACGAGCAGTACTTC.

The chain recombines TRBV7-9 with TRBJ2-3, with D possibly TRBD2 on 5 matching bases. CDR3 size: 16 residues. Germline values: CDR1 SEHNR, CDR2 FQNEAQ (reference sequence). The V end was cut by 6 bases, the J end by 6 bases, with 22 bases between. The CDR3 loop reads CASRDNGLDNKDTQYF. The CDR3 bases are TGTGCCAGCAGGGATAACGGACTTGACAATAAGGATACGCAGTATTTT.

V is TRBV27 and J is TRBJ1-1, with D tentatively TRBD1 (6 bases). CDR3 length: 13 residues. Germline V gene lookup returns CDR1 MNHEY and CDR2 SMNVEV (reference sequence). The V and J ends lost 6 bases and 7 bases respectively, with 15 bases between them. The CDR3 protein is CASRLGGENEAFF. The CDR3 nucleotides read TGTGCCAGCAGGTTAGGGGGGGAAAATGAAGCTTTCTTT.

Comment on this clonotype: This clone may be a read error of a much larger clone one base away. Likely a read error: the CDR3 ends without its conserved phenylalanine or tryptophan. This rearrangement joins TRBV5-6 to TRBJ2-7, with TRBD2 matching 8 bases. The germline V gene encodes CDR1 SGHDT and CDR2 YYEEEE. Unmatched junction bases numbered 7, after V lost 2 bases and J lost 6 bases. The CDR3 is 14 residues long. The CDR3 loop reads CASSFLAGSREQYI. The DNA for the CDR3 is TGTGCCAGCAGCTTCCTAGCGGGTTCTCGCGAGCAGTACATC.

This clonotype was counted between two and nine times. The rearrangement links TRBV27 to TRBJ1-5; D ambiguous. Germline V gene data show CDR1 as MNHEY and CDR2 as SMNVEV (reference sequence). The CDR3 consists of 14 residues. Trimming cost V 5 bases and J 4 bases, with 12 bases left between them. CDR3 sequence reads: CASSTGPSNQPQHF. DNA for the CDR3: TGTGCCAGCAGTACCGGACCTAGTAATCAGCCCCAGCATTTT.

Points on this clonotype: A read error may account for a junction end that differs from germline. V usage is TRBV9 and J usage is TRBJ1-1, with unresolved D. Germline CDR1 reads SGDLS; CDR2 reads YYNGEE. This CDR3 has 12 amino acids. The DNA of the CDR3 is TGTGCCAGCAGCGCGCAGAACACTGAAGCTCTCTTT. Its translation is CASSAQNTEALF.

V usage is TRBV30 and J usage is TRBJ2-1; a weak D match, TRBD2 (5 bases). Germline V lookup: CDR1 GTSNPN, CDR2 SVGIG (reference sequence). V was pared by 1 base and J by 9 bases, with 13 bases between. The CDR3 runs to 13 residues. For the CDR3, the DNA is TGTGCCTGGAGTGGACTACCCCCGGGTGAGCAGTTCTTC. This encodes CAWSGLPPGEQFF.

This chain joins TRBV7-3 and TRBJ2-5, with 10 bases matching TRBD1. The DNA end is a closer match to TRBJ2-1, so the J assignment may be wrong. This CDR3 comprises 14 residues. Germline values: CDR1 SGHTA, CDR2 FQGTGA. CDR3 protein: CASRPDRGQNEQFF. Here the CDR3 DNA reads TGTGCCAGCAGACCCGACAGGGGGCAAAATGAGCAGTTCTTC.

In regard to this clonotype: At one boundary the junction diverges from the germline segment, which might be a read error. The chain carries TRBV7-2 and TRBJ2-7, with D perhaps TRBD1 (6 bases). This CDR3 comprises 18 residues. Germline V gene lookup returns CDR1 SGHTA and CDR2 FQGNSA. The DNA for the CDR3 is TGCGCCAGCAGCTTACCCGCAGGGGCCCTCCTAGACTCCTACGAGCAGTACTTC. This gives the protein CASSLPAGALLDSYEQYF.

The chain combines TRBV20-1 with TRBJ1-2, with D unclear. Deletions cut 5 bases from V and 4 bases from J, with 14 bases between. CDR1 and CDR2 (germline): DFQATT, SNEGSKA (reference sequence). CDR3 size: 13 residues. CDR3 bases: TGCAGTGCTGTACCTGAATGGGGCTATGGCTACACCTTC. Protein: CSAVPEWGYGYTF.